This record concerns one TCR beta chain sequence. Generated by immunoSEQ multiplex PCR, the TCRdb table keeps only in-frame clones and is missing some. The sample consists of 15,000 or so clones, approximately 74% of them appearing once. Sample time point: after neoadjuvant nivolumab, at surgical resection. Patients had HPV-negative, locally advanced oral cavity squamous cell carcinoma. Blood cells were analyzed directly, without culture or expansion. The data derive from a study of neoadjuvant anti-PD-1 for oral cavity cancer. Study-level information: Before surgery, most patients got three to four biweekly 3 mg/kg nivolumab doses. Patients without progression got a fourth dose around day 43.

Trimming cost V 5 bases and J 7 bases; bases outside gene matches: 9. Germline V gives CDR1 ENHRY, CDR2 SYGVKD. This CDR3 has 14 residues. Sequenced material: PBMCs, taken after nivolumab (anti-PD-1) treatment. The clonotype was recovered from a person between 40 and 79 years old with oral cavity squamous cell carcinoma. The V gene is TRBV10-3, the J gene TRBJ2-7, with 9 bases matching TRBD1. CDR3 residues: CAISPSRDRAEQYF. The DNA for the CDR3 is TGTGCCATCAGTCCCTCCCGGGACAGGGCGGAGCAGTACTTC.